Listed below are T cell receptor beta chains from one sample, sequenced in a study of cytomegalovirus exposure and HLA in healthy donors. Some clones are missing from TCRdb's copy, which holds only in-frame ones; the method was immunoSEQ multiplex PCR. This sample has 90,000 to 150,000 clones; around 80% occur once, and the top ten carry about 0.25%. The sequenced sample was PBMCs. The source is a man aged 45 to 65 in good health and CMV-seronegative. Each CDR3 is given with its conserved first and last residue. D genes are given only for firm matches. Some rows mark clone size as missing; the rest say once, few, many or name a class of expanded clone.

d_call: TRBD2
j_call: TRBJ2-1
v_call: TRBV28
clone_size: -
cdr3_nt: TGTGCCAGCAGTTCCCTCCGGAGCGGGGTTTACAATGAGCAGTTCTTC
cdr3_aa: CASSSLRSGVYNEQFF

d_call: -
j_call: TRBJ2-3
v_call: TRBV27
clone_size: -
cdr3_nt: TGTGCCAGCAGTTTTAGCGGTTACACAGATACGCAGTATTTT
cdr3_aa: CASSFSGYTDTQYF

d_call: -
j_call: TRBJ2-1
v_call: TRBV13
clone_size: -
cdr3_nt: TGTGCCAGCAGCTCCATGGGCGATGAGCAGTTCTTC
cdr3_aa: CASSSMGDEQFF

d_call: -
j_call: TRBJ1-1
v_call: TRBV1
clone_size: -
cdr3_nt: TGCACCAGCAGCCAATTATACGGGGGGAACACTGAAGCTTTCTTT
cdr3_aa: CTSSQLYGGNTEAFF

d_call: -
j_call: TRBJ1-2
v_call: TRBV18
clone_size: -
cdr3_nt: TGTGCCAGCTCACCAGGAGCTAACTATGGCTACACCTTC
cdr3_aa: CASSPGANYGYTF

d_call: -
j_call: TRBJ1-2
v_call: TRBV7-2
clone_size: -
cdr3_nt: TGTGCCAGCAGCTTGGACAGTTTCTATGGCTACACCTTC
cdr3_aa: CASSLDSFYGYTF

d_call: -
j_call: TRBJ2-7
v_call: TRBV27
clone_size: once
cdr3_nt: TGTGCCAGCAGTTTATCACCTAGCGCAATCTTCTACGAGCAGTACTTC
cdr3_aa: CASSLSPSAIFYEQYF

d_call: TRBD1
j_call: TRBJ2-1
v_call: TRBV13
clone_size: few
cdr3_nt: TGTGCCAGCAGCTCTCCGGCGGGACAGGGGTACAATGAGCAGTTCTTC
cdr3_aa: CASSSPAGQGYNEQFF

d_call: TRBD2
j_call: TRBJ2-5
v_call: TRBV7-2
clone_size: -
cdr3_nt: TGTGCCAGCAGCCTGAGGAAAGGGAGCGGGGGGGCAGGGAAGACCCAGTACTTC
cdr3_aa: CASSLRKGSGGAGKTQYF

d_call: -
j_call: TRBJ1-6
v_call: TRBV14
clone_size: -
cdr3_nt: TGTGCCAGCAGCCAAGAGGAGAGGAGCTCCTATAATTCACCCCTCCACTTT
cdr3_aa: CASSQEERSSYNSPLHF

d_call: -
j_call: TRBJ1-2
v_call: TRBV29-1
clone_size: -
cdr3_nt: TGCAGCGTTGGTCTCCAGGCTAAGGACTATGGCTACACCTTC
cdr3_aa: CSVGLQAKDYGYTF

d_call: -
j_call: TRBJ1-1
v_call: TRBV19
clone_size: -
cdr3_nt: TGTGCCAGTAAGGTAGGGCAGGGTATTTTGAACACTGAAGCTTTCTTT
cdr3_aa: CASKVGQGILNTEAFF

d_call: -
j_call: TRBJ1-5
v_call: TRBV7-8
clone_size: once
cdr3_nt: TGTGCCAGCAGAGGGAGTAGCAATCAGCCCCAGCATTTT
cdr3_aa: CASRGSSNQPQHF

d_call: -
j_call: TRBJ2-1
v_call: TRBV29-1
clone_size: -
cdr3_nt: TGCAGCGTTGGGCAGGGGTATGGTGAGCAGTTCTTC
cdr3_aa: CSVGQGYGEQFF

d_call: TRBD1
j_call: TRBJ1-6
v_call: TRBV28
clone_size: -
cdr3_nt: TGTGCCAGCAGGCCACCAGGGGGCTTAGGTTCACCCCTCCACTTT
cdr3_aa: CASRPPGGLGSPLHF

d_call: TRBD1
j_call: TRBJ1-2
v_call: TRBV28
clone_size: -
cdr3_nt: TGTGCCAGCAGTTTAGATGCAGGGGGGAATGGCTACACCTTC
cdr3_aa: CASSLDAGGNGYTF

d_call: TRBD2
j_call: TRBJ2-5
v_call: TRBV5-1
clone_size: -
cdr3_nt: TGCGCCAGCAGCTTGGCACTAGCGGGAGAGACCCAGTACTTC
cdr3_aa: CASSLALAGETQYF

d_call: TRBD2
j_call: TRBJ2-1
v_call: TRBV6-1
clone_size: -
cdr3_nt: TGTGCCAGCAGTCTCCGGGAGCTAGCGGGAGGATCGCCGTTCTTC
cdr3_aa: CASSLRELAGGSPFF

d_call: TRBD2
j_call: TRBJ2-6
v_call: TRBV2
clone_size: -
cdr3_nt: TGTGCCAGCAGGGGGATAGCGGGAGGTGGCTCTGGGGCCAACGTCCTGACTTTC
cdr3_aa: CASRGIAGGGSGANVLTF

d_call: TRBD2
j_call: TRBJ2-1
v_call: TRBV11-2
clone_size: -
cdr3_nt: TGTGCCAGCAGCTCTGGACTAGCGGTTTCCTACAATGAGCAGTTCTTC
cdr3_aa: CASSSGLAVSYNEQFF

d_call: TRBD1
j_call: TRBJ2-2
v_call: TRBV4-1
clone_size: -
cdr3_nt: TGCGCCAGCAGTTCTGGGACAGAGAACACCGGGGAGCTGTTTTTT
cdr3_aa: CASSSGTENTGELFF

d_call: -
j_call: TRBJ2-3
v_call: TRBV7-3
clone_size: -
cdr3_nt: TGTGCCAGCGCCTTTGAGTTGGCAGATACGCAGTATTTT
cdr3_aa: CASAFELADTQYF

d_call: -
j_call: TRBJ1-2
v_call: TRBV11-2
clone_size: -
cdr3_nt: TGTGCCAGCAGCTCCCGGGTCGTTAACTATGGCTACCCCTTC
cdr3_aa: CASSSRVVNYGYPF

d_call: -
j_call: TRBJ1-6
v_call: TRBV5-1
clone_size: -
cdr3_nt: TGCGCCAGCAGCAAACGGGAAAGCTCCTATAATTCACCCCTCCACTTT
cdr3_aa: CASSKRESSYNSPLHF

d_call: -
j_call: TRBJ2-7
v_call: TRBV20-1
clone_size: -
cdr3_nt: TGCAGTGCTAGACAGGACTACGAGCAGTACTTC
cdr3_aa: CSARQDYEQYF

d_call: TRBD2
j_call: TRBJ2-4
v_call: TRBV4-3
clone_size: -
cdr3_nt: TGCGCCAGCAGCCAAGATCACAAGCGGGGGGGGGTAGCCAAAAACATTCAGTACTTC
cdr3_aa: CASSQDHKRGGVAKNIQYF

d_call: -
j_call: TRBJ2-7
v_call: TRBV7-6
clone_size: few
cdr3_nt: TGTGCCAGCAGCTTAGCGACGGGCGAGCAGTACTTC
cdr3_aa: CASSLATGEQYF

d_call: -
j_call: TRBJ2-3
v_call: TRBV25-1
clone_size: few
cdr3_nt: TGTGCCAGCAGTGAATCTAGTGCCAGGGCCGATACGCAGTATTTT
cdr3_aa: CASSESSARADTQYF

d_call: TRBD2
j_call: TRBJ2-1
v_call: TRBV11-2
clone_size: -
cdr3_nt: TGTGCCAGCAGCTTAGGGGGCGGGAGGGACAATGAGCAGTTCTTC
cdr3_aa: CASSLGGGRDNEQFF

d_call: TRBD1
j_call: TRBJ1-5
v_call: TRBV19
clone_size: -
cdr3_nt: TGTGCCAGTAGACAGGGGGCGGAATTGGGAAATCAGCCCCAGCATTTT
cdr3_aa: CASRQGAELGNQPQHF

d_call: -
j_call: TRBJ1-3
v_call: TRBV10-3
clone_size: few
cdr3_nt: TGTGCCATCAGTGAGTCCGGGGGGCAAGGTGGAAACACCATATATTTT
cdr3_aa: CAISESGGQGGNTIYF

d_call: TRBD1
j_call: TRBJ1-3
v_call: TRBV4-2
clone_size: -
cdr3_nt: TGTGCCAGCAGCCCTACGACAGGGTATGGAAACACCATATATTTT
cdr3_aa: CASSPTTGYGNTIYF

d_call: TRBD1
j_call: TRBJ2-3
v_call: TRBV5-1
clone_size: -
cdr3_nt: TGCGCCAGCAGCTTGGACAGTGGACAGGGAACTGGAGATACGCAGTATTTT
cdr3_aa: CASSLDSGQGTGDTQYF

d_call: TRBD1
j_call: TRBJ2-7
v_call: TRBV19
clone_size: -
cdr3_nt: TGTGCCAGTAGTGCCGGGACAGGGGGTATCTACGAGCAGTACTTC
cdr3_aa: CASSAGTGGIYEQYF

d_call: -
j_call: TRBJ2-7
v_call: TRBV4-2
clone_size: -
cdr3_nt: TGTGCCAGCAGCCAAGTTCGTAGGGGACTCTCCTACGAGCAGTACTTC
cdr3_aa: CASSQVRRGLSYEQYF

d_call: -
j_call: TRBJ2-1
v_call: TRBV7-3
clone_size: -
cdr3_nt: TGTGCCAGCAGCTTAAATCTCAATGAGCAGTTCTTC
cdr3_aa: CASSLNLNEQFF

d_call: -
j_call: TRBJ2-3
v_call: TRBV9
clone_size: -
cdr3_nt: TGTGCCAGCAGCGTCCTATTCACAGATACGCAGTATTTT
cdr3_aa: CASSVLFTDTQYF